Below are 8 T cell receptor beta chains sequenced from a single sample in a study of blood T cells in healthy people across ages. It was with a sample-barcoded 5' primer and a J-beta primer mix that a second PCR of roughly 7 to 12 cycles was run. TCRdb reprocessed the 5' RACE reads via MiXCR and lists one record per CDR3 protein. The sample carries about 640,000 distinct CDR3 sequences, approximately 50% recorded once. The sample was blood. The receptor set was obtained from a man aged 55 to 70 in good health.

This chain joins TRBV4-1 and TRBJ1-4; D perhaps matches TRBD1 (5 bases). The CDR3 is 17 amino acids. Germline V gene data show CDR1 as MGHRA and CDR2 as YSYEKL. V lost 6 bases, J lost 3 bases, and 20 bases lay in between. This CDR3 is CASSLSPVGGANEKLFF. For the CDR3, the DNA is TGCGCCAGCAGTCTCTCCCCGGTCGGGGGGGCTAATGAAAAACTGTTTTTT.

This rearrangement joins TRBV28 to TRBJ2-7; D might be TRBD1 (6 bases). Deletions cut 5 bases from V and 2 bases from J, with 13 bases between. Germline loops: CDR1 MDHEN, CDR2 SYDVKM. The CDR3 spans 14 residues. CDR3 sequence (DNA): TGTGCCAGCAGTCCAGGGGTCCTCCCCTACGAGCAGTACTTC. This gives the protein CASSPGVLPYEQYF.

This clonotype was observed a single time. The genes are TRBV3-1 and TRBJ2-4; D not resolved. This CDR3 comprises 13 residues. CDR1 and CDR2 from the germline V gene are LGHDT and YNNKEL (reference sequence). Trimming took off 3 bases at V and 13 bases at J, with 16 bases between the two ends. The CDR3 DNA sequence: TGTGCCAGCAGCCACCCCACGCGCTCGGAGCAGTACTTC. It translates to CASSHPTRSEQYF.

This CDR3 reads CAISENGPVNQPQHF. CDR3 nucleotide sequence: TGTGCCATCAGTGAGAACGGACCGGTCAATCAGCCCCAGCATTTT. The V call is TRBV10-3, the J call TRBJ1-5, with no clear D. The V end lost 2 bases, the J end lost 3 bases, and 11 bases lay between the germline ends. The germline V gene has CDR1 ENHRY and CDR2 SYGVKD. The CDR3 is made up of 15 amino acids.

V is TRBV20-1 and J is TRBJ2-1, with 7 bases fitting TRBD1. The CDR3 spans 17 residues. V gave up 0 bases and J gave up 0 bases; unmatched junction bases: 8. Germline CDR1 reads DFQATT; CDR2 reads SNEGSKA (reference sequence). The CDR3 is CSARDSGTASSYNEQFF. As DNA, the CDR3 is TGCAGTGCTAGAGATTCCGGGACAGCGAGCTCCTACAATGAGCAGTTCTTC.

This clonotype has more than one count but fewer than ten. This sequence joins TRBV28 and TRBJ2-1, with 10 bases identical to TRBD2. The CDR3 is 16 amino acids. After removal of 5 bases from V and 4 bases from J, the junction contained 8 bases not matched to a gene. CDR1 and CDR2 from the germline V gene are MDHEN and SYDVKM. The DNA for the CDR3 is TGTGCCAGCAGTCCCGTGACTAGCGGGCTTTACAATGAGCAGTTCTTC. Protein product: CASSPVTSGLYNEQFF. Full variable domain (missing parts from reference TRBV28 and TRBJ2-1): DVKVTQSSRYLVKRTGEKVFLECVQDMDHENMFWYRQDPGLGLRLIYFSYDVKMKEKGDIPEGYSVSREKKERFSLILESASTNQTSMYLCASSPVTSGLYNEQFFGPGTRLTVL.

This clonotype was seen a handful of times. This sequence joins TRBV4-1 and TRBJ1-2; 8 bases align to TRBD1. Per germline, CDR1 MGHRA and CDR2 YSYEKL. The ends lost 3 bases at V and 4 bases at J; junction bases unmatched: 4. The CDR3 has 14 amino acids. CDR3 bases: TGCGCCAGCAGCCAGGATACAGGGGGCTATGGCTACACCTTC. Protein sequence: CASSQDTGGYGYTF.

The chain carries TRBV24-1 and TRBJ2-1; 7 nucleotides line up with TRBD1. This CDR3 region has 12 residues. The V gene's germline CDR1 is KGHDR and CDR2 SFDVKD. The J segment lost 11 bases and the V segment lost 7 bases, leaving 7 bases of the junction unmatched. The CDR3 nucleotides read TGTGCCACCAGCGACTGGACAGGCCAGCAGTTCTTC. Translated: CATSDWTGQQFF.